This T cell receptor beta chain stems from a study of blood T cells in healthy people across ages. CDR3 length equals 13 residues. V lost 6 bases to trimming and J lost 2 bases, with 12 bases between them. CDR1 is SGHKS, CDR2 YYEKEE, per germline (reference sequence). A J-beta primer mix and a sample-barcoded 5' primer were used in a second PCR of roughly 7 to 12 cycles. The template-switch adaptor was a 5' adaptor with 12 random nucleotides. It tagged each cDNA molecule. TCRdb called the 5' RACE reads again in MiXCR, with one record for every CDR3 protein. The sample holds about 930,000 distinct CDR3 sequences, almost 30% seen once. These data are also associated with another study on T cells of mothers and their children. Per that study: Related pairs of mothers and children showed slightly higher, non-significant overlap versus unrelated pairs.

V is TRBV5-5 and J is TRBJ2-7; perhaps TRBD1 as D (6 bases). The receptor was isolated from a woman aged 40 to 50 in good health. Sequenced input: blood. CDR3 sequence (DNA): TGTGCCAGCATCTTACAGGGCCCCTACGAGCAGTACTTC. This codes for CASILQGPYEQYF.